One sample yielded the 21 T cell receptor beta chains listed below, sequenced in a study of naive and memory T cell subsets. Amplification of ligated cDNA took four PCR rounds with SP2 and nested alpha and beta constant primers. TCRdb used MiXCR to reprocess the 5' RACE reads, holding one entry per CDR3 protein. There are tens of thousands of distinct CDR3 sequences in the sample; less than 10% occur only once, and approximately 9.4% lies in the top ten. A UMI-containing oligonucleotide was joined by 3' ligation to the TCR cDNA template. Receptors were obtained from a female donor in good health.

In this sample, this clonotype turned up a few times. The CDR3 loop is CSVEDPLAKNIQYF. CDR3 nucleotide sequence: TGCAGCGTTGAAGATCCTCTAGCCAAAAACATTCAGTACTTC. This chain connects TRBV29-1 to TRBJ2-4; D remains ambiguous. V was trimmed by 0 bases and J by 0 bases, leaving 6 bases between them. Germline V gene data show CDR1 as SQVTM and CDR2 as ANQGSEA. The CDR3 has 14 residues.

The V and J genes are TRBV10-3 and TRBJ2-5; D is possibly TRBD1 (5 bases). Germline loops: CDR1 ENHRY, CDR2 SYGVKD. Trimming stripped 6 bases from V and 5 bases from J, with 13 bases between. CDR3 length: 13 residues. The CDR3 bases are TGTGCCATCAGAACAGGTCTAGAGGAGACCCAGTACTTC. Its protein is CAIRTGLEETQYF.

CDR3 nucleotides: TGCAGCGTTGAAGGATACGGGGACCAAGAGACCCAGTACTTC. Its translation is CSVEGYGDQETQYF. V is TRBV29-1 and J is TRBJ2-5; D perhaps matches TRBD2 (5 bases). Germline lookup yields CDR1 SQVTM and CDR2 ANQGSEA. Trimming left V 1 base short and J 0 bases short, with 9 bases between. The CDR3 contains 14 residues.

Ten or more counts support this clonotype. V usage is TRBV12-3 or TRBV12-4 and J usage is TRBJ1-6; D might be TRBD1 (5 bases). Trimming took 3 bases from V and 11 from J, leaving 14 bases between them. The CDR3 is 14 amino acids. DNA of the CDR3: TGTGCCAGCAGTTTGGGTCCAGGGTCTACACCCCTCCACTTT. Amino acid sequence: CASSLGPGSTPLHF.

CDR3 amino acids: CASSRPGNTIYF. In DNA, the CDR3 is TGTGCCAGCAGCCGCCCTGGAAACACCATATATTTT. The chain is built from TRBV7-2 and TRBJ1-3; D unclear. Germline CDR1 reads SGHTA; CDR2 reads FQGNSA. The CDR3 consists of 12 residues. Trimming left V 5 bases short and J 2 bases short, with 4 bases between.

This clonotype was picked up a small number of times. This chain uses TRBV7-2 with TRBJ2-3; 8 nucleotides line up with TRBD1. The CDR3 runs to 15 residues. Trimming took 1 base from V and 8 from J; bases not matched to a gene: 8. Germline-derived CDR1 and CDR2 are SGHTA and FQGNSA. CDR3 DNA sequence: TGTGCCAGCAGCTTAGACAGACAGGGGTCAGCTACGCAGTATTTT. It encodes CASSLDRQGSATQYF. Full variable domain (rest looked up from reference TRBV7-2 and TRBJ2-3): GAGVSQSPSNKVTEKGKDVELRCDPISGHTALYWYRQSLGQGLEFLIYFQGNSAPDKSGLPSDRFSAERTGGSVSTLTIQRTQQEDSAVYLCASSLDRQGSATQYFGPGTRLTVL.

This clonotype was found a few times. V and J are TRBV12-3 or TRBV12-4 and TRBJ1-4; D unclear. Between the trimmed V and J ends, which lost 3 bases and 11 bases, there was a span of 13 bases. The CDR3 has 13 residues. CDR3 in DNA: TGTGCCAGCAGTTTTGGCGTCCCGTCTAAACTGTTTTTT. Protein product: CASSFGVPSKLFF.

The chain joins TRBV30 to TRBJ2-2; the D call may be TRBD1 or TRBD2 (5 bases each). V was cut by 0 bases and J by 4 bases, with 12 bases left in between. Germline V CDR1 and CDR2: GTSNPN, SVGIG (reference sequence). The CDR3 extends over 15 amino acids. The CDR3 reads CAWSVTRAGTGELFF. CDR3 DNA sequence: TGTGCCTGGAGTGTAACCAGGGCGGGCACCGGGGAGCTGTTTTTT.

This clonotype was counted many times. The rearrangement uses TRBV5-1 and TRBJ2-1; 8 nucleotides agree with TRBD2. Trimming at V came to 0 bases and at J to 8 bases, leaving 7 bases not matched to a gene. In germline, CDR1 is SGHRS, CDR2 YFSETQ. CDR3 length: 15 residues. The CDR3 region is CASSLEAGGRDEQFF. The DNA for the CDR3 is TGCGCCAGCAGCTTGGAGGCGGGGGGCCGCGATGAGCAGTTCTTC.

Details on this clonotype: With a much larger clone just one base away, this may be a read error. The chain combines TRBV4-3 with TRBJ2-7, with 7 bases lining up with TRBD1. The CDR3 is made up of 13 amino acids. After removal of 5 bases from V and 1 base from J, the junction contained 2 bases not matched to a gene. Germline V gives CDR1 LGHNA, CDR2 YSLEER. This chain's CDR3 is CASSIQGSYEQYF. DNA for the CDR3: TGCGCCAGCAGCATACAGGGGTCCTACGAGCAGTACTTC.

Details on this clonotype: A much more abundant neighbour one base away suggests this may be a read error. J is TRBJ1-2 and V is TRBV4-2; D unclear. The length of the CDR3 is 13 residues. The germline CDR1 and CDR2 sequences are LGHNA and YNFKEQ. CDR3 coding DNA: TGTGTCAGCAGCCAAGTTAATGATTATGGCTACACCTTC. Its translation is CVSSQVNDYGYTF.

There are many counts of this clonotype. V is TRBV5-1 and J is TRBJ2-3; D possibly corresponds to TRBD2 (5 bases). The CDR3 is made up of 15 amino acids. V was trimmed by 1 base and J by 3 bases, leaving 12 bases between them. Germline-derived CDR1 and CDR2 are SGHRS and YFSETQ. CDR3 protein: CASSLTGSRTDTQYF. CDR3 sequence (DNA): TGCGCCAGCAGCTTGACTGGGAGTAGGACAGATACGCAGTATTTT.

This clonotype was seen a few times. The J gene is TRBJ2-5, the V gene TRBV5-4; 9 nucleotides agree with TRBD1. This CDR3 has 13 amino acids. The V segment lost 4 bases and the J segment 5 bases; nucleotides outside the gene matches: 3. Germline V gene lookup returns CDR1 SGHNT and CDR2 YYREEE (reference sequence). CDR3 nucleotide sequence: TGTGCCAGCAGCCGGACAGGGGTGGAGACCCAGTACTTC. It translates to CASSRTGVETQYF.

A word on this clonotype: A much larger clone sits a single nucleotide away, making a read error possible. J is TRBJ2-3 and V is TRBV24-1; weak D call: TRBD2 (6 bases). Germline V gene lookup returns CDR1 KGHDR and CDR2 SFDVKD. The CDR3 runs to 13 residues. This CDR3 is CATIGGVTDAQYF. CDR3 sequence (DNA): TGTGCCACCATCGGAGGGGTGACAGATGCGCAGTATTTT.

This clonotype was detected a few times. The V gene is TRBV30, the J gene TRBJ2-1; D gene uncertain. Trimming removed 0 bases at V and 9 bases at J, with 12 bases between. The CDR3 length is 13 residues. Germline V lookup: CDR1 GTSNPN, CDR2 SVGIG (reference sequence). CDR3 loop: CAWSVLLRAEQFF. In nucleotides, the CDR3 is TGTGCCTGGAGTGTACTTCTAAGGGCTGAGCAGTTCTTC. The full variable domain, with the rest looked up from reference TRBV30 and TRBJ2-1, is SQTIHQWPATLVQPVGSPLSLECTVEGTSNPNLYWYRQAAGRGLQLLFYSVGIGQISSEVPQNLSASRPQDRQFILSSKKLLLSDSGFYLCAWSVLLRAEQFFGPGTRLTVL.

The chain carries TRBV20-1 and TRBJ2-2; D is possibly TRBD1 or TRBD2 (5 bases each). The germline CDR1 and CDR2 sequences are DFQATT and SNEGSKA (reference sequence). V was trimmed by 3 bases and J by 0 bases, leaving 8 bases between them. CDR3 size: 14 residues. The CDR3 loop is CSASQGANTGELFF. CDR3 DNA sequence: TGCAGTGCTAGTCAGGGAGCGAACACCGGGGAGCTGTTTTTT.

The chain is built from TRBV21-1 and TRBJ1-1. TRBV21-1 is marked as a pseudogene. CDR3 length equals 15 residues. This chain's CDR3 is CASSKYRQGNTEAFF. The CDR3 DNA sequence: TGTGCCAGCAGCAAATATCGGCAGGGGAACACTGAAGCTTTCTTT.

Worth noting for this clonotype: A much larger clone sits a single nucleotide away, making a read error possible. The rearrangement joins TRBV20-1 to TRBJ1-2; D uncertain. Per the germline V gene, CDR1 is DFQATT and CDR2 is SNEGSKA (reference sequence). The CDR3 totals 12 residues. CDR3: CSVRDPLNGYTF. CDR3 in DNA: TGCAGTGTTAGAGATCCCCTTAATGGCTACACCTTC.

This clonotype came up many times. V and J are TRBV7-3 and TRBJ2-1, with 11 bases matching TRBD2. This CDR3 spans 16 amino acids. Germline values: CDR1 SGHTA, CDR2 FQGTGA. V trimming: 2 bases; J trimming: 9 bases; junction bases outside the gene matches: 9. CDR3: CASSLGIAGGRSEQFF. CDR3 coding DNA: TGTGCCAGCAGCTTAGGGATAGCGGGGGGGCGATCTGAGCAGTTCTTC.

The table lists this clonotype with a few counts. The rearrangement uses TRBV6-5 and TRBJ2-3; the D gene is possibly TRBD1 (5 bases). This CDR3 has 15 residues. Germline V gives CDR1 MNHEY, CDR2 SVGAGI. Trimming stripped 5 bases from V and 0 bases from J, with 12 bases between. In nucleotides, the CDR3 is TGTGCCAGCAGTCGGCAGGGTCGAAGCACAGATACGCAGTATTTT. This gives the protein CASSRQGRSTDTQYF.

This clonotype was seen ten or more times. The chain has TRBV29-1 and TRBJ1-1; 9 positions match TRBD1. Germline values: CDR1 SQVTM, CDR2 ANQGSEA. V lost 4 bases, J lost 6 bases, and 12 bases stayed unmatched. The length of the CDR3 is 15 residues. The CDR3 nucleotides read TGCAGCGTTGCTTTACCGGGACAGGGCGCGGCTGAAGCTTTCTTT. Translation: CSVALPGQGAAEAFF.